This T cell receptor beta chain was profiled in a study of cytomegalovirus exposure and HLA in healthy donors. Study-wide results and caveats: Most TCR sequences were rare, but some public TCRs occurred in many donors.

Germline CDR1 is GTSNPN and CDR2 is SVGIG (reference sequence). The CDR3 is 11 residues long. V was cut by 4 bases and J by 7 bases, with 10 bases left in between. Clones were sequenced by immunoSEQ multiplex PCR, and TCRdb holds only the in-frame ones, with some missing. The sample carries hundreds of thousands of clones, about 88% recorded once. In its sample, this clone was seen a few times. Its antigen is undetermined. Sequenced: PBMCs. This rearrangement joins TRBV30 to TRBJ1-2, with D perhaps TRBD1 (6 bases). This clonotype was obtained from a young man in good health and CMV-seropositive. The CDR3 DNA reads as TGTGCCTGGACGAGGGGGGCTGGCTACACCTTC. Its translation is CAWTRGAGYTF. Full variable domain (remainder filled in from reference TRBV30 and TRBJ1-2): SQTIHQWPATLVQPVGSPLSLECTVEGTSNPNLYWYRQAAGRGLQLLFYSVGIGQISSEVPQNLSASRPQDRQFILSSKKLLLSDSGFYLCAWTRGAGYTFGSGTRLTVV.